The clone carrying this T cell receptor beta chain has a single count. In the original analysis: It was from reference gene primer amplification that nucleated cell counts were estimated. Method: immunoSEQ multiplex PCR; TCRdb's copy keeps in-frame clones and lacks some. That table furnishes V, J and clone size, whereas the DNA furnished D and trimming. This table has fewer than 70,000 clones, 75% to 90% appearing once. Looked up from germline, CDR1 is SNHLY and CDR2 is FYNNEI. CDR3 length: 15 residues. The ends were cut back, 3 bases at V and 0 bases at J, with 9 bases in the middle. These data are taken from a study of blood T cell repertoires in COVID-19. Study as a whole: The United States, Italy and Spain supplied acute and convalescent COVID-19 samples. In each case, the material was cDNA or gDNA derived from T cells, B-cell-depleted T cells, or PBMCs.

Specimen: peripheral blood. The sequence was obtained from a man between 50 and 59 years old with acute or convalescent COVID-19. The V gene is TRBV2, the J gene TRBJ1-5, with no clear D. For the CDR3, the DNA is TGTGCCAGCAGTGAGCGAACAGTTAGCAATCAGCCCCAGCATTTT. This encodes CASSERTVSNQPQHF.